Included here is one T cell receptor beta chain sequence, with context. The split of CD4+ cells yielded CD45RA+ naive and CD45RA-negative memory subsets. The data originate from a study of shared clonotypes between healthy human individuals. Study summary: For every donor, three CD4 naive, three CD4 memory, two CD8 naive and one CD8 memory plates were used.

The ends were cut back, 3 bases at V and 7 bases at J, with 9 bases in the middle. CDR3 length: 11 residues. Germline values: CDR1 DFQATT, CDR2 SNEGSKA (reference sequence). The assay was immunoSEQ multiplex PCR, and TCRdb's table has in-frame clones only and misses some. The sample holds millions of clones; about 95% are singletons and the top ten take 0.1% to 0.15%. The rearrangement uses TRBV20-1 and TRBJ2-5; no firm D call. The clonotype was recovered from a man younger than 35 in good health. The sample taken for sequencing was naive CD4+ T cells sorted from blood. Subset: CD45RA+ positively selected. CDR3 residues: CSASYDGTQYF. The CDR3, as DNA: TGCAGTGCTAGCTACGACGGGACCCAGTACTTC.